This T cell receptor (beta chain) is from a study of tumor-infiltrating lymphocytes in primary liver carcinoma. At the level of the study: The patients, men and women alike, were aged 30 to 69 years. Tumor lesions were T1-T3 N0M0 and spanned roughly 4 to 10 cm.

Unsorted whole blood yielded blood RNA, and germline DNA was extracted as well. Around 4 milliliters of peripheral blood were drawn presurgically. V was cut by 6 bases and J by 3 bases, with 12 bases left in between. Germline V gives CDR1 MNHEY, CDR2 SVGEGT. The CDR3 loop spans 13 amino acids. Using a constant-region primer together with ProtoScript II reverse transcriptase, TCR beta cDNA was made from about 500 ng of total RNA. For TCR beta, libraries were produced by three nested multiplex PCR rounds using slightly modified ARM-PCR. The two initial PCR rounds, about 9 cycles each, used TRBV1-TRBV30 forward and C-beta reverse primers. MiXCR, applied by TCRdb to the multiplex PCR reads, yields one record per CDR3 protein. The sample lists about 320,000 distinct CDR3 sequences, around 50% occurring once.

The TCR comes from a woman aged 25 to 39 with primary liver carcinoma and hepatitis B virus infection. Sequenced sample: peripheral blood. The rearrangement links TRBV6-2 or TRBV6-3 to TRBJ2-7; perhaps TRBD1 as D (5 bases). The CDR3 region is CASRSVGDYEQYF. CDR3 DNA: TGTGCCAGCAGAAGTGTAGGGGACTACGAGCAGTACTTC.